One TCR beta chain is described in this entry. Assay used: immunoSEQ multiplex PCR; TCRdb lists only in-frame clones, some missing. The sample lists tens of thousands of clones, around 94% occurring once. The data stem from a study of technical replicates of blood from a few donors. CDR1 and CDR2 (germline): SGHDN, FVKESK. Germline trimming cut 1 base from V and 4 bases from J; bases unmatched to any gene: 3. The CDR3 is 16 residues long. This clonotype was sampled from a human donor in good health. Sequenced: T cells isolated from PBMCs. The rearrangement uses TRBV14 and TRBJ2-1; TRBD2 agrees at 11 bases. The CDR3 bases are TGTGCCAGCAGCCAAGTTCTAGCGGGGGGATACAATGAGCAGTTCTTC. Protein product: CASSQVLAGGYNEQFF.